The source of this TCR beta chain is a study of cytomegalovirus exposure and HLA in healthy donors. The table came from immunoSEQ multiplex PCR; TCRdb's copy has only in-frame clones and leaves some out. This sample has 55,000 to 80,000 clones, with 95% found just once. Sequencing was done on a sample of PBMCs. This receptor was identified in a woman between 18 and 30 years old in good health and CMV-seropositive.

The CDR3 bases are TGTGCCAGCAGTTACTACGATAGCGGGACCTACAATGAGCAGTTCTTC. The encoded protein is CASSYYDSGTYNEQFF. V and J are TRBV6-5 and TRBJ2-1, with TRBD2 identical over 8 bases. V lost 1 base and J lost 2; bases outside the gene matches: 4. In germline, CDR1 is MNHEY, CDR2 SVGAGI. The CDR3 length is 16 residues.